This record looks at one T cell receptor (beta chain) sequence and its context. Its target is unknown. The data stem from a study of T cells in Graves' hyperthyroidism and ophthalmopathy. Study-wide context: Specimen type is peripheral blood, collected at initial diagnosis prior to any treatment.

Patients aged 18 to 65 had newly diagnosed hyperthyroidism lasting under 2 months. Not enrolled were patients with uncontrolled infection, other autoimmune disease, pregnancy or lactation. V lost 2 bases, J lost 3 bases, and 7 bases lay in between. The CDR3 contains 14 residues. The germline V gene encodes CDR1 LGHDT and CDR2 YNNKEL (reference sequence). Study results and limitations: Researchers found most expanded thyroid clonotypes above 0.001 in blood as well.

Template material for amplifying TCR beta CDR3 regions consisted of RNA transcripts. First-round RT-PCR of the TCR CDR3 relied on the HTBI primer set. TCRdb redid the calling of the multiplex PCR reads with MiXCR, one entry per CDR3 protein. The sample records around 340,000 distinct CDR3 sequences, around 14% being singletons. The chain employs TRBV3-1 and TRBJ1-4; no definite D call. Sequenced material: blood. The receptor comes from a woman aged 30 to 39 with Graves' hyperthyroidism. CDR3 protein: CASSQSRSNEKLFF. Here the CDR3 DNA reads TGTGCCAGCAGCCAAAGCCGGTCTAATGAAAAACTGTTTTTT.